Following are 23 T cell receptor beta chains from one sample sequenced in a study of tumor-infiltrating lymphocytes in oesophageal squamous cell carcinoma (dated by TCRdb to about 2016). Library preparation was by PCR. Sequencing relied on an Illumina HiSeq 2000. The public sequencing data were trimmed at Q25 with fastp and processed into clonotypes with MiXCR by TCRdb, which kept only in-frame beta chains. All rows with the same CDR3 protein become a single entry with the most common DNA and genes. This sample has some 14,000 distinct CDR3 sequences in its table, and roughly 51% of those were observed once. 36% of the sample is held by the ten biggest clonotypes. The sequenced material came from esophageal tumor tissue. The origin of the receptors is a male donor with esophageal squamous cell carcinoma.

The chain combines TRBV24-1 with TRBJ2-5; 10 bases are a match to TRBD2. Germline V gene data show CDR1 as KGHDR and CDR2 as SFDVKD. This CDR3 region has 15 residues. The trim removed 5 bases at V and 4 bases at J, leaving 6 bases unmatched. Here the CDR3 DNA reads TGTGCCACCAGTGCACTAGCGGGGAGGGGAGAGACCCAGTACTTC. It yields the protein CATSALAGRGETQYF.

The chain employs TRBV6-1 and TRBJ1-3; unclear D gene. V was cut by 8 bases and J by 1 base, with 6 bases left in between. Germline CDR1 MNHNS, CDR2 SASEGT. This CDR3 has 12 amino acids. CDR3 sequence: CASEHSGNTIYF. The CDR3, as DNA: TGTGCCAGCGAGCATTCTGGAAACACCATATATTTT.

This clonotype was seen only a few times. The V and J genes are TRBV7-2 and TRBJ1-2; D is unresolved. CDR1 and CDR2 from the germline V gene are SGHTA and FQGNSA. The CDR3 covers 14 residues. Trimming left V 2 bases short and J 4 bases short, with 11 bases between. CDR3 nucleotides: TGTGCCAGCAGCTTATCTAGCGGCATCTATGGCTACACCTTC. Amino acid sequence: CASSLSSGIYGYTF.

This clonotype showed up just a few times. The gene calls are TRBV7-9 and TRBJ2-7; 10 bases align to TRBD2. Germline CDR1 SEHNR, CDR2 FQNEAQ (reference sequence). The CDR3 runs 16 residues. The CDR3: CVTRRASGRGGNEQYF. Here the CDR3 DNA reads TGTGTTACGCGACGGGCTAGCGGGAGAGGGGGGAATGAGCAGTACTTC. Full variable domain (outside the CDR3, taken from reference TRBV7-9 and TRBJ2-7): DTGVSQNPRHKITKRGQNVTFRCDPISEHNRLYWYRQTLGQGPEFLTYFQNEAQLEKSRLLSDRFSAERPKGSFSTLEIQRTEQGDSAMYLCVTRRASGRGGNEQYFGPGTRLTVT.

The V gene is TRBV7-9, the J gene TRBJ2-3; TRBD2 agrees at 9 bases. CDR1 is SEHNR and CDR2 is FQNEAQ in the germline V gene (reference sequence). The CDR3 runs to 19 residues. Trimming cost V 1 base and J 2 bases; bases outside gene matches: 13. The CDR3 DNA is TGTGCCAGCAGCTTAGTTCCCCAACCCCTAGCGGGGACCACAGATACGCAGTATTTT. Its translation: CASSLVPQPLAGTTDTQYF.

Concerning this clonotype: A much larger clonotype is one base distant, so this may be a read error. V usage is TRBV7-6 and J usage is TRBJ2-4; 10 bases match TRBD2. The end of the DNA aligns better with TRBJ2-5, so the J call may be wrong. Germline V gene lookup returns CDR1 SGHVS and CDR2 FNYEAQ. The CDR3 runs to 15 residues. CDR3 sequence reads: CASGPRLAGVETQYF. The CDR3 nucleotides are TGTGCTAGCGGCCCCCGACTAGCGGGTGTGGAGACCCAGTACTTC.

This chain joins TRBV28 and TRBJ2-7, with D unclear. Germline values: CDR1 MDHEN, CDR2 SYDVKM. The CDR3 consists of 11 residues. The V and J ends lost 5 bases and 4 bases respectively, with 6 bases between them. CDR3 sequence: CASSNLYEQYF. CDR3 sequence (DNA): TGTGCCAGCAGTAATTTGTACGAGCAGTACTTC.

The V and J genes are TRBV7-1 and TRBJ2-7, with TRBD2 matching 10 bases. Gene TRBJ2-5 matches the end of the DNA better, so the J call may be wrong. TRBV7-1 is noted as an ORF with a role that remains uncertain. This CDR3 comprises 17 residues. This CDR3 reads CASSQGASGGQQETQYF. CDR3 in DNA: TGTGCCAGCAGCCAGGGGGCTAGCGGGGGACAACAAGAGACCCAGTACTTC.

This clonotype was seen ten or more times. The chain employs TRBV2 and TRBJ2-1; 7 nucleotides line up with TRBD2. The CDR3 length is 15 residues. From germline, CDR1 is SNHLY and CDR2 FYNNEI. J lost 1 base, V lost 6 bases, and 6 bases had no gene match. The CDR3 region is CASRERDESYNEQFF. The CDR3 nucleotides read TGTGCCAGCAGGGAGCGGGATGAATCCTACAATGAGCAGTTCTTC.

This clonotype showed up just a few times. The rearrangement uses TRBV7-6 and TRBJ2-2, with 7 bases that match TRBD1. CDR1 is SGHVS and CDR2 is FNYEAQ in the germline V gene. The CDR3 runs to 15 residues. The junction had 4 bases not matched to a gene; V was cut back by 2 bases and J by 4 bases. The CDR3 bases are TGTGCCAGCAGCTTACAACAGGGGAGCACCGGGGAGCTGTTTTTT. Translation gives CASSLQQGSTGELFF.

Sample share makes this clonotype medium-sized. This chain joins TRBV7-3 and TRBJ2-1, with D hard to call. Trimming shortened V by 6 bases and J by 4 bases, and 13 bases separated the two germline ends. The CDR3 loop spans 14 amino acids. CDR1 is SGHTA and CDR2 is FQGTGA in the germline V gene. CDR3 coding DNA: TGTGCCAGCAGTCCAGAGACCAGTTACAATGAGCAGTTCTTC. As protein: CASSPETSYNEQFF. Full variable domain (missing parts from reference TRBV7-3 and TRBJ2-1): GAGVSQTPSNKVTEKGKYVELRCDPISGHTALYWYRQSLGQGPEFLIYFQGTGAADDSGLPNDRFFAVRPEGSVSTLKIQRTERGDSAVYLCASSPETSYNEQFFGPGTRLTVL.

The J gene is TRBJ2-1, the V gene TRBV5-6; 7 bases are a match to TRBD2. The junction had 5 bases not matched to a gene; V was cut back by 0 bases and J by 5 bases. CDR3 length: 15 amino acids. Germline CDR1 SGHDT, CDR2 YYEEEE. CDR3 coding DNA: TGTGCCAGCAGCTTGGAGTCTAGCGGTAACAATGAGCAGTTCTTC. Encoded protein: CASSLESSGNNEQFF.

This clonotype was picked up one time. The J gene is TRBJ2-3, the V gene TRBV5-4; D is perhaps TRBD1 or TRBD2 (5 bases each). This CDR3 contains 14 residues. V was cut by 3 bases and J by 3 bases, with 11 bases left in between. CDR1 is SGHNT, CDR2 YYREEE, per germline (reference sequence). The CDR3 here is CASSSLGRTDTQYF. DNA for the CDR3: TGTGCCAGCAGCTCTTTGGGACGGACAGATACGCAGTATTTT.

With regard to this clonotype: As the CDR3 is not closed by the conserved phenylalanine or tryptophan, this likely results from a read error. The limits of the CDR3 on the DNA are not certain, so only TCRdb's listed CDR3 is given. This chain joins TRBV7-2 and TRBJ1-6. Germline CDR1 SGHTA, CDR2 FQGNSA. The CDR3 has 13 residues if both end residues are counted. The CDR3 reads CASSLSREQYFGP.

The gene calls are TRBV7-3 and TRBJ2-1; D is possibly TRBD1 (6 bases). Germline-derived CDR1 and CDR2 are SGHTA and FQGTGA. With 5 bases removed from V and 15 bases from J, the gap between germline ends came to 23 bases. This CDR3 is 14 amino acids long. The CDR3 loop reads CASSAGSGAIRPFF. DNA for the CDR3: TGTGCCAGCAGCGCCGGGTCAGGGGCTATCCGTCCGTTCTTC. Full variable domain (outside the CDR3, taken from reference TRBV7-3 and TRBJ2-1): GAGVSQTPSNKVTEKGKYVELRCDPISGHTALYWYRQSLGQGPEFLIYFQGTGAADDSGLPNDRFFAVRPEGSVSTLKIQRTERGDSAVYLCASSAGSGAIRPFFGPGTRLTVL.

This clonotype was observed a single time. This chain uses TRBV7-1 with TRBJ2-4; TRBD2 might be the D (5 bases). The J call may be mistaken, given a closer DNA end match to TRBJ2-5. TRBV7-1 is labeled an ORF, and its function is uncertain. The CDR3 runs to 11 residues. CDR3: CASSTGETQYF. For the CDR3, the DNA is TGTGCCAGCAGTACGGGGGAGACCCAGTACTTC.

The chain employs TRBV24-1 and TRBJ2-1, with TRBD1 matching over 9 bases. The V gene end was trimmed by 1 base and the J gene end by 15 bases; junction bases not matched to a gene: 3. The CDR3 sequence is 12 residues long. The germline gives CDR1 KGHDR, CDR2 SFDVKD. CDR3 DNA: TGTGCCACCAGTGATTTTGGACAGGGGAGGTTCTTC. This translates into CATSDFGQGRFF.

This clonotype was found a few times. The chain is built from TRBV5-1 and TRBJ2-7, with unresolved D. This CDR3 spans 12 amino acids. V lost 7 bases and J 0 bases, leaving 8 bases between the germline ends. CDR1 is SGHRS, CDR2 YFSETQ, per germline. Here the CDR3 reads CASGESSYEQYF. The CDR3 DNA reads TGCGCCAGCGGAGAAAGCTCCTACGAGCAGTACTTC.

The CDR3 protein is CASSDGRRLAGGWLDTQYF. The CDR3 DNA follows: TGTGCCAGCAGTGACGGGCGGAGACTAGCGGGAGGTTGGTTAGATACGCAGTATTTT. J is TRBJ2-3 and V is TRBV6-1; 13 bases are shared with TRBD2. The CDR3 length is 19 residues. Trimming at V came to 3 bases and at J to 5 bases, leaving 14 bases not matched to a gene. The germline CDR1 and CDR2 sequences are MNHNS and SASEGT.

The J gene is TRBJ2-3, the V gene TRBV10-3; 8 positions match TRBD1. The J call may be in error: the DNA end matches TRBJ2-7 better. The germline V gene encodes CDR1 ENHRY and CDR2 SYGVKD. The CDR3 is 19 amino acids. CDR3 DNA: TGTGCCATCAGTGGAAGAGTTGGACCCACTCAGGGGGCGTACAACGAGCAGTACTTC. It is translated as CAISGRVGPTQGAYNEQYF.

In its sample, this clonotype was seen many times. The CDR3 region is CASSQVQGAVVAFF. DNA for the CDR3: TGCGCCAGCAGCCAAGTCCAGGGGGCTGTTGTAGCTTTCTTT. This chain links TRBV4-1 with TRBJ1-1, with 8 bases matching TRBD1. Per the germline V gene, CDR1 is MGHRA and CDR2 is YSYEKL. V lost 1 base, J lost 10 bases, and 8 bases stayed unmatched. The CDR3 has 14 residues.

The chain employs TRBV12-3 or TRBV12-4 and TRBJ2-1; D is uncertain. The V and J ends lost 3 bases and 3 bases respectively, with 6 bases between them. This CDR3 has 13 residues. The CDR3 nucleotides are TGTGCCAGCAGTTTGGTCCGCTACAATGAGCAGTTCTTC. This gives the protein CASSLVRYNEQFF.

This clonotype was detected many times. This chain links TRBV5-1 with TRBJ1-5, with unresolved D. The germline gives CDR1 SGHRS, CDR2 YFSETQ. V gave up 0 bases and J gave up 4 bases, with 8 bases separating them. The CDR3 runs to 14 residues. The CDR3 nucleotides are TGCGCCAGCAGCTTGGGGGTTGCGAATCAGCCCCAGCATTTT. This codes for CASSLGVANQPQHF.